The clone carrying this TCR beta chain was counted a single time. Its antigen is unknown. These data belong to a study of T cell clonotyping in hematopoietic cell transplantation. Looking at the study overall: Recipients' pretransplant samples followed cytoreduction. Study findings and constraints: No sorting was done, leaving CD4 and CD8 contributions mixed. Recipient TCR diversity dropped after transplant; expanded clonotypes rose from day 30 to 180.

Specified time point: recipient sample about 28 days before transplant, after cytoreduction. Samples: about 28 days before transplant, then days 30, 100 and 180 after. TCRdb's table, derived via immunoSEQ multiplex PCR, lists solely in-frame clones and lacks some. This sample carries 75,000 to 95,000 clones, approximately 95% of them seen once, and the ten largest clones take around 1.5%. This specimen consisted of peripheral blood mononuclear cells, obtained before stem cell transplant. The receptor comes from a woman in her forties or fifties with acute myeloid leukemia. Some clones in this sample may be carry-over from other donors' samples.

CDR3 sequence (DNA): TGTGCCAGCAGCTCCCTCCTAGAGCCCCTCCAGTACTTC. Protein product: CASSSLLEPLQYF. The chain is built from TRBV11-3 and TRBJ2-5; D gene ambiguous. V gave up 4 bases and J gave up 10 bases, with 16 bases separating them. The length of the CDR3 is 13 residues. CDR1 and CDR2 (germline): SGHNT, YENEEA. The full variable domain, with the rest looked up from reference TRBV11-3 and TRBJ2-5, is EAGVVQSPRYKIIEKKQPVAFWCNPISGHNTLYWYLQNLGQGPELLIRYENEEAVDDSQLPKDRFSAERLKGVDSTLKIQPAELGDSAVYLCASSSLLEPLQYFGPGTRLLVL.